Below are 26 T cell receptor beta chains sequenced from a single sample in a study of T cells expressing NK-cell markers. TCRdb derives one entry per CDR3 protein from the 5' RACE reads, leaving out DNA. This sample's table reports 150,000 to 180,000 distinct CDR3 sequences. What was sequenced was blood T cells: a sorted CD56 or NKG2C T cell subset, CD4+ or CD8+ T cells, or bulk PBMC T cells (not recorded which). Receptor source: a woman in her forties or fifties in good health.

This CDR3 is CASSWDRGQEAFF. J is TRBJ1-1 and V is TRBV11-2; the TCRdb D gene call, TRBD1, has no DNA to confirm it. Germline loops: CDR1 SGHAT, CDR2 FQNNGV. CDR3 length: 13 residues.

The chain combines TRBV24-1 with TRBJ2-1; TCRdb proposes TRBD2, but this gene call is untestable without DNA. Germline-derived CDR1 and CDR2 are KGHDR and SFDVKD. The CDR3 extends over 17 amino acids. The CDR3 is CATPVGLSCGVNNEQFF.

The V gene is TRBV7-2, the J gene TRBJ2-2. Germline CDR1 SGHTA, CDR2 FQGNSA. The CDR3 sequence is 16 residues long. This chain's CDR3 is CASSLENVGITGELFF. The full variable domain, its missing parts supplied by reference TRBV7-2 and TRBJ2-2, is GAGVSQSPSNKVTEKGKDVELRCDPISGHTALYWYRQSLGQGLEFLIYFQGNSAPDKSGLPSDRFSAERTGGSVSTLTIQRTQQEDSAVYLCASSLENVGITGELFFGEGSRLTVL.

The chain couples TRBV29-1 to TRBJ1-4. Germline V gene data show CDR1 as SQVTM and CDR2 as ANQGSEA. The CDR3 sequence is 12 residues long. The CDR3 sequence is CSVGRPNEKLFF.

The V gene is TRBV2, the J gene TRBJ1-6; TCRdb names TRBD1, which stays unverified in the absence of DNA. CDR1 is SNHLY, CDR2 FYNNEI, per germline. The CDR3 extends over 13 amino acids. CDR3 protein: CASSEGGLAPLHF.

The rearrangement links TRBV7-9 to TRBJ2-3; TCRdb gives TRBD1 as the D gene, but with no DNA this cannot be confirmed. The V gene's germline CDR1 is SEHNR and CDR2 FQNEAQ (reference sequence). This CDR3 region has 13 residues. The CDR3 spells CASSLPRGDTQYF.

J is TRBJ2-1 and V is TRBV3-1; the D call of TRBD2 rests on TCRdb alone, since no DNA is present to check it. The CDR3 sequence is 14 residues long. Germline V CDR1 and CDR2: LGHDT, YNNKEL (reference sequence). The CDR3 loop is CASSRLAGNNEQFF.

The chain has TRBV5-6 and TRBJ2-5. This CDR3 has 14 amino acids. Germline CDR1 is SGHDT and CDR2 is YYEEEE. The CDR3 loop is CASSWDRVQETQYF. Together with reference TRBV5-6 and TRBJ2-5, the CDR3 gives the full variable domain: DAGVTQSPTHLIKTRGQQVTLRCSPKSGHDTVSWYQQALGQGPQFIFQYYEEEERQRGNFPDRFSGHQFPNYSSELNVNALLLGDSALYLCASSWDRVQETQYFGPGTRLLVL.

The chain couples TRBV9 to TRBJ2-7; the TCRdb D gene call, TRBD1, has no DNA to confirm it. The CDR3 is made up of 16 amino acids. CDR1 is SGDLS and CDR2 is YYNGEE in the germline V gene. This chain's CDR3 is CASSVETGQSVYEQYF.

This sequence joins TRBV7-2 and TRBJ2-7. Germline loops: CDR1 SGHTA, CDR2 FQGNSA. This CDR3 contains 14 residues. The CDR3 here is CASSLKGPPNEQYF.

The J gene is TRBJ2-3, the V gene TRBV7-8. The CDR3 loop spans 15 amino acids. Per germline, CDR1 SGHVS and CDR2 FQNEAQ. The CDR3 protein is CASSLSDGSPDTQYF.

The chain joins TRBV30 to TRBJ2-3; TCRdb gives TRBD2 as the D gene, but with no DNA this cannot be confirmed. CDR3 length: 13 residues. Germline loops: CDR1 GTSNPN, CDR2 SVGIG (reference sequence). The CDR3 protein is CAWSPAFTDTQYF.

The chain links TRBV6-2 or TRBV6-3 to TRBJ2-2; TCRdb gives TRBD2 as the D gene, but with no DNA this cannot be confirmed. Germline lookup yields CDR1 MNHEY and CDR2 SVGEGT. The CDR3 loop spans 13 amino acids. CDR3: CASKMTSPGELFF.

This chain links TRBV3-1 with TRBJ2-3; TCRdb picks TRBD2, but there is no DNA to check that call. Germline assignment: CDR1 LGHDT and CDR2 YNNKEL (reference sequence). This CDR3 region has 17 residues. This chain's CDR3 is CASSQQREDRGRPTQYF.

The chain carries TRBV12-3 or TRBV12-4 and TRBJ2-7. This CDR3 contains 12 residues. CDR3 sequence: CASSLKRYEQYF.

The CDR3: CASSSQGRNYNEQFF. The chain links TRBV7-8 to TRBJ2-1; TCRdb's assignment of TRBD2 cannot be checked, as there is no DNA. CDR1 is SGHVS and CDR2 is FQNEAQ in the germline V gene. This CDR3 comprises 15 residues.

V and J are TRBV6-2 or TRBV6-3 and TRBJ2-1; absent DNA, TCRdb's TRBD2 call cannot be checked. CDR3 length: 15 amino acids. Germline V lookup: CDR1 MNHEY, CDR2 SVGEGT. The CDR3 spells CASSYSGGGRDEQFF.

V is TRBV4-1 and J is TRBJ1-4; absent DNA, TCRdb's TRBD1 call cannot be checked. The CDR3 contains 15 residues. CDR1 is MGHRA and CDR2 is YSYEKL in the germline V gene. This CDR3 reads CASSRTPGEGEKLFF.

This chain joins TRBV7-9 and TRBJ2-1; TCRdb outputs TRBD2, but without DNA this stays unchecked. Looked up from germline, CDR1 is SEHNR and CDR2 is FQNEAQ (reference sequence). The CDR3 spans 16 residues. This chain's CDR3 is CASSLGAREGFDEQFF.

The chain is built from TRBV11-2 and TRBJ1-2. CDR3 size: 11 residues. Germline V gene data show CDR1 as SGHAT and CDR2 as FQNNGV. CDR3 protein: CASSSPYGYTF. The full variable domain, with the rest looked up from reference TRBV11-2 and TRBJ1-2, is EAGVAQSPRYKIIEKRQSVAFWCNPISGHATLYWYQQILGQGPKLLIQFQNNGVVDDSQLPKDRFSAERLKGVDSTLKIQPAKLEDSAVYLCASSSPYGYTFGSGTRLTVV.

The chain recombines TRBV2 with TRBJ1-2; TCRdb's D call of TRBD1 is untestable without DNA. Germline assignment: CDR1 SNHLY and CDR2 FYNNEI. This CDR3 is 15 amino acids long. The CDR3: CASSEGQGAVYGYTF.

The chain recombines TRBV2 with TRBJ1-1; TCRdb calls TRBD1, which cannot be checked without DNA. The CDR3 is made up of 16 amino acids. Looked up from germline, CDR1 is SNHLY and CDR2 is FYNNEI. The CDR3: CASIDIGGTPNTEAFF.

The J gene is TRBJ1-1, the V gene TRBV28; TCRdb returns TRBD1, unconfirmable since there is no DNA. The CDR3 length is 14 residues. CDR1 is MDHEN, CDR2 SYDVKM, per germline. CDR3 amino acids: CASSLGARGPEAFF.

The V gene is TRBV15, the J gene TRBJ2-5; without DNA, the TCRdb call of TRBD2 cannot be checked. This CDR3 has 14 amino acids. The germline gives CDR1 LNHNV, CDR2 YYDKDF (reference sequence). The CDR3 sequence: CATALAQDRETQYF.

CDR3 amino acids: CSARELLAGSDTQYF. The chain is built from TRBV20-1 and TRBJ2-3; no DNA is available, so the TRBD2 call from TCRdb remains unchecked. Germline-derived CDR1 and CDR2 are DFQATT and SNEGSKA (reference sequence). This CDR3 is 15 amino acids long.

The chain has TRBV18 and TRBJ2-3; the TCRdb call, TRBD1, lacks DNA for checking. The CDR3 runs to 13 residues. Per germline, CDR1 KGHSH and CDR2 LQKENI. The CDR3 sequence is CASSDQQGRTQYF.